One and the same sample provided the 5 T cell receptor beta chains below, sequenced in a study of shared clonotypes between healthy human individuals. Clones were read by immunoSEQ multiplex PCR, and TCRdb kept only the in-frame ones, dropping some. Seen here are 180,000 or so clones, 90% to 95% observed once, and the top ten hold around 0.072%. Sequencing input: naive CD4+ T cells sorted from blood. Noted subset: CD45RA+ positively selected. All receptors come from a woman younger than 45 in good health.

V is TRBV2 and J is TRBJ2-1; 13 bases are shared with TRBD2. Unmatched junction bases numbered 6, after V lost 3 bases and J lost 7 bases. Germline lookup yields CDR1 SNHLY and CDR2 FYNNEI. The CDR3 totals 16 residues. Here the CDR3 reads CASSDLGLAGANEQFF. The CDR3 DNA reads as TGTGCCAGCAGTGACCTTGGACTAGCGGGGGCAAATGAGCAGTTCTTC.

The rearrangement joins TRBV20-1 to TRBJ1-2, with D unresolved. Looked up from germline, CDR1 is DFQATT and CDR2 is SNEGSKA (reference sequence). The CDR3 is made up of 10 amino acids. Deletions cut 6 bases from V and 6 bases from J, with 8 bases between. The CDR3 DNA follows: TGCAGTGCGAAGGAAGATGGCTACACCTTC. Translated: CSAKEDGYTF.

The CDR3 DNA reads as TGTGCCAGCAGCTTACAGCAGAACACTGAAGCTTTCTTT. This gives the protein CASSLQQNTEAFF. The chain links TRBV7-7 to TRBJ1-1; D is uncertain. Looked up from germline, CDR1 is SSHAT and CDR2 is FNYEAQ (reference sequence). CDR3 length equals 13 residues. Trimming shortened V by 2 bases and J by 1 base, and 5 bases separated the two germline ends.

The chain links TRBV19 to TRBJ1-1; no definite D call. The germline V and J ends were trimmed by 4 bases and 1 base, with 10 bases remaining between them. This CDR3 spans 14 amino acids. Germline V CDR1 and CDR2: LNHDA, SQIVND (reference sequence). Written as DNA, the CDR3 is TGTGCCAGTAGTAACCAGGAAACGAACACTGAAGCTTTCTTT. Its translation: CASSNQETNTEAFF.

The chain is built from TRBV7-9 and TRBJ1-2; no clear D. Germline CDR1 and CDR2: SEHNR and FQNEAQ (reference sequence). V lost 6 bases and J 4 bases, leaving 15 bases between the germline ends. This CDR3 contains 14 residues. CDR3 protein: CASSHTRAPYGYTF. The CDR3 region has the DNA TGTGCCAGCAGTCATACCCGGGCCCCCTATGGCTACACCTTC.